This is a list of T cell receptor beta chains from one sample in a study of OX40 agonist ivuxolimab in advanced cancers. Sequencing was performed with immunoSEQ multiplex PCR; in TCRdb, only in-frame clones are kept and a portion is missing. The table has approximately 51,000 clones, around 82% seen once; the top ten hold 2% to 2.5%. The starting material was CD4+ or CD8+ T cells sorted from blood, obtained in a trial of the OX40 agonist ivuxolimab. The receptors shown here come from an adult with an advanced solid tumor such as melanoma, head and neck, liver or kidney cancer. Both conserved end residues are part of each CDR3. The D gene is left open where the match is weak. Expanded clones get a size class; other rows say once, few or many, or leave the size out.

d_gene | abundance | j_gene | v_gene | CDR3aa | CDR3nt
. | . | TRBJ1-2 | TRBV6-5 | CASRTDGTNYGYTF | TGTGCCAGCAGGACGGACGGCACTAACTATGGCTACACCTTC
TRBD2 | . | TRBJ2-7 | TRBV7-9 | CASSLLAGGSYEQYF | TGTGCCAGCAGCCTCTTAGCGGGAGGGTCCTACGAGCAGTACTTC
. | . | TRBJ2-3 | TRBV6-1 | CASIIQQGRTDTQYF | TGTGCCAGCATAATACAGCAGGGGCGCACAGATACGCAGTATTTT
. | . | TRBJ1-3 | TRBV5-1 | CASSLAPTRNSGNTIYF | TGCGCCAGCAGCTTGGCCCCGACAAGGAACTCTGGAAACACCATATATTTT
TRBD2 | . | TRBJ2-1 | TRBV4-1 | CASSQFRGGTSGSRNEQFF | TGCGCCAGCAGCCAATTCAGGGGGGGGACTAGCGGGAGCAGGAATGAGCAGTTCTTC
TRBD2 | . | TRBJ2-7 | TRBV9 | CASSVGTSGIFVPYYEQYF | TGTGCCAGCAGCGTGGGGACTAGCGGGATCTTCGTCCCCTACTACGAGCAGTACTTC
. | . | TRBJ2-1 | TRBV4-1 | CASSRRTGEADYNEQFF | TGCGCCAGCAGCCGCCGCACCGGGGAAGCGGACTACAATGAGCAGTTCTTC
TRBD2 | many | TRBJ2-4 | TRBV9 | CASSPTSGRGAAKNIQYF | TGTGCCAGCAGCCCGACTAGCGGGAGGGGCGCCGCCAAAAACATTCAGTACTTC
. | . | TRBJ2-5 | TRBV9 | CASSGGTLETQYF | TGTGCCAGCAGCGGAGGGACTTTAGAGACCCAGTACTTC
TRBD1 | . | TRBJ1-5 | TRBV2 | CASARDSLHDNQPQHF | TGTGCCAGCGCCCGGGACAGCCTACATGACAATCAGCCCCAGCATTTT
TRBD2 | . | TRBJ2-5 | TRBV4-2 | CASSQDEGREGQEAQYF | TGTGCCAGCAGCCAAGATGAAGGGCGGGAGGGCCAAGAGGCCCAGTACTTC
TRBD2 | . | TRBJ2-1 | TRBV7-6 | CASSLRPAAGGDEQFF | TGTGCCAGCAGCTTACGCCCCGCAGCGGGAGGAGATGAGCAGTTCTTC
TRBD2 | . | TRBJ2-7 | TRBV5-1 | CASSLVAGPAYEQYF | TGCGCCAGCAGCTTAGTAGCGGGGCCTGCCTACGAGCAGTACTTC
TRBD1 | . | TRBJ1-2 | TRBV5-1 | CASSLEGQGRNDYTF | TGCGCCAGCAGCTTGGAGGGACAGGGAAGGAATGACTACACCTTC
TRBD2 | . | TRBJ2-1 | TRBV19 | CASSPSGAYNEQFF | TGTGCCAGTAGCCCCAGCGGGGCCTACAATGAGCAGTTCTTC
TRBD2 | . | TRBJ2-1 | TRBV4-2 | CASSHSGTTSHNEQFF | TGTGCCAGCAGTCATTCCGGGACTACCAGCCACAATGAGCAGTTCTTC
TRBD2 | . | TRBJ2-3 | TRBV28 | CASSFTAGLVADTQYF | TGTGCCAGCAGTTTTACAGCGGGATTGGTAGCAGATACGCAGTATTTT
TRBD1 | . | TRBJ2-7 | TRBV4-1 | CASSQERQGDYEQYF | TGCGCCAGCAGCCAGGAGCGACAGGGGGACTACGAGCAGTACTTC